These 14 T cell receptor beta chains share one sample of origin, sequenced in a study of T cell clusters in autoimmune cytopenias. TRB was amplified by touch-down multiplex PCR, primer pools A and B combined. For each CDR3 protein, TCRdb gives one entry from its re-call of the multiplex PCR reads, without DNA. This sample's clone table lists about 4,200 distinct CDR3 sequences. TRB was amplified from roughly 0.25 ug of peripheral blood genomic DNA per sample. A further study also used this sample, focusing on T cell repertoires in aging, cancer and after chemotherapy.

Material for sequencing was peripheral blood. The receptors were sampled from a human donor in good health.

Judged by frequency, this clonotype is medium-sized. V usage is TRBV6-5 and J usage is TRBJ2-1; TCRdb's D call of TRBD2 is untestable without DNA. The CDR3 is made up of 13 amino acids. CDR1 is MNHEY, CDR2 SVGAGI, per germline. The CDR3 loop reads CASSKLGGREQFF.

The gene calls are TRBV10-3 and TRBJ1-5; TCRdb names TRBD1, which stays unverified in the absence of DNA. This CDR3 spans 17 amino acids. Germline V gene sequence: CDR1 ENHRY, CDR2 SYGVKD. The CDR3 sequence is CAISITWTDRGNQPQHF.

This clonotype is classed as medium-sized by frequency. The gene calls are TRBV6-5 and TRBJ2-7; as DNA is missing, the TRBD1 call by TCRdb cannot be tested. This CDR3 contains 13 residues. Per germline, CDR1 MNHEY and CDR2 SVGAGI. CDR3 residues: CASSYPGTSEQYF.

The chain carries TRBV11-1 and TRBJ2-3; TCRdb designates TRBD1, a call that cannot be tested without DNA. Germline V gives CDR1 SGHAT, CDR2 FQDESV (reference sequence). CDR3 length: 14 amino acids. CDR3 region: CASSLGQGTDTQYF. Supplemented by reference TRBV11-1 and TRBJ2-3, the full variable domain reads EAEVAQSPRYKITEKSQAVAFWCDPISGHATLYWYRQILGQGPELLVQFQDESVVDDSQLPKDRFSAERLKGVDSTLKIQPAELGDSAMYLCASSLGQGTDTQYFGPGTRLTVL.

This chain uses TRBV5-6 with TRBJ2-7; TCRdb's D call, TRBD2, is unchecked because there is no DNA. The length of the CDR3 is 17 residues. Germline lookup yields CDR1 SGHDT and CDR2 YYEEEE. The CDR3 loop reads CASSLRGEGTGANEQYF.

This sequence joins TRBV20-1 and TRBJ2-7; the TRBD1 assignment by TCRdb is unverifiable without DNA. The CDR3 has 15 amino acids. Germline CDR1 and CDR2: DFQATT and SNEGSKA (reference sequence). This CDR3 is CSARDERQGSYEQYF.

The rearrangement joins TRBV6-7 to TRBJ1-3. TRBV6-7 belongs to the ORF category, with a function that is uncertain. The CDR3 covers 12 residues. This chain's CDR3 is CASSLTGNTIYF.

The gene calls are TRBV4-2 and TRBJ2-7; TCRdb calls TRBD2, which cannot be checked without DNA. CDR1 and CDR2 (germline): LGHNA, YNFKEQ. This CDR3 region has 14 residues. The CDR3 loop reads CASSQESAGNEQYF.

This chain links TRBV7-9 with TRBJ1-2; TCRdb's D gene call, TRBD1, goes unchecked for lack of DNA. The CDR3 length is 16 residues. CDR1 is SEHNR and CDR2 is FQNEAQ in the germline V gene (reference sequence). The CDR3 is CASRVLDQGPRTGYTF.

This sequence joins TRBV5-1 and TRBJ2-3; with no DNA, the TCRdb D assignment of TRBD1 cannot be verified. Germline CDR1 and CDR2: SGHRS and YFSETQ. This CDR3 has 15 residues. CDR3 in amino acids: CASSPPGTGGDTQYF.

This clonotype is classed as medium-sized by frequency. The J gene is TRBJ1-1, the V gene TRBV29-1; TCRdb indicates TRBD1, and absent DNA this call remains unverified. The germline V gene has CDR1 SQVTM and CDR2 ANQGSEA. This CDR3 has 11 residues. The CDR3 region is CSVTLTGVAFF. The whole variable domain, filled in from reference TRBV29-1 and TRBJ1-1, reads SAVISQKPSRDICQRGTSLTIQCQVDSQVTMMFWYRQQPGQSLTLIATANQGSEATYESGFVIDKFPISRPNLTFSTLTVSNMSPEDSSIYLCSVTLTGVAFFGQGTRLTVV.

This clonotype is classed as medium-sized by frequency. CDR3 residues: CASSSGGGEAFF. The chain uses TRBV5-4 and TRBJ1-1; the D gene TCRdb calls, TRBD1, cannot be checked with no DNA. From germline, CDR1 is SGHNT and CDR2 YYREEE (reference sequence). The CDR3 length is 12 residues. Full variable domain (rest looked up from reference TRBV5-4 and TRBJ1-1): ETGVTQSPTHLIKTRGQQVTLRCSSQSGHNTVSWYQQALGQGPQFIFQYYREEENGRGNFPPRFSGLQFPNYSSELNVNALELDDSALYLCASSSGGGEAFFGQGTRLTVV.

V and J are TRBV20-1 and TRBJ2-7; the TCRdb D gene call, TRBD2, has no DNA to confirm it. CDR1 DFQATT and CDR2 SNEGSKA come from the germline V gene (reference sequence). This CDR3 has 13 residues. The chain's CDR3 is CSASGTPSNEQYF.

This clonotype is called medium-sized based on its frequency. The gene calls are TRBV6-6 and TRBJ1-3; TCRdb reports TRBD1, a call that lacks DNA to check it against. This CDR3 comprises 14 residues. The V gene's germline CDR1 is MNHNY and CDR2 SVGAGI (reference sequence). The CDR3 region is CASRTDSVGNTIYF.